Here is one TCR beta chain with its context. V lost 4 bases, J lost 8 bases, and 13 bases lay in between. Germline V gene sequence: CDR1 SGHDT, CDR2 YYEEEE. The CDR3 covers 13 residues. The data stem from a study of CD8+ T cells in alopecia areata. In the study overall: Oral tofacitinib (5 to 10 mg twice daily) was administered to treated patients.

Treatment described: oral pan-JAK inhibitor, 5-10 mg twice daily. RNA extraction was followed by reverse transcription into cDNA, which acted as the sequencing template. Sequenced by immunoSEQ multiplex PCR; TCRdb stores in-frame clones only, minus some. The data show 150,000 to 200,000 clones, 58% seen once. The genes are TRBV5-6 and TRBJ2-1; D uncertain. The clonotype was recovered from a human donor with alopecia areata. Sequencing was performed on CD4+ T cells sorted from blood, taken between weeks 55 and 65, from a patient treated with tofacitinib. CDR3 sequence: CASSLPIGDEQFF. The CDR3 DNA reads as TGTGCCAGCAGCCTACCGATAGGCGATGAGCAGTTCTTC. Looking up the rest from reference TRBV5-6 and TRBJ2-1 gives the full variable domain: DAGVTQSPTHLIKTRGQQVTLRCSPKSGHDTVSWYQQALGQGPQFIFQYYEEEERQRGNFPDRFSGHQFPNYSSELNVNALLLGDSALYLCASSLPIGDEQFFGPGTRLTVL.